This T cell receptor beta chain originates from a study of follicular helper T cells after annual influenza vaccination. At the level of the study: Across the 2013-2014, 2014-2015 and 2015-2016 vaccination seasons, some subjects were resampled. General observations from the study: ICOS-CD38- cTfh most often held earlier Day 7 ICOS+CD38+ clones.

The sample's time point: 2015-2016 season, pre-vaccination. The germline V gene encodes CDR1 SGHRS and CDR2 YFSETQ. The germline V and J ends were trimmed by 2 bases and 0 bases, with 9 bases remaining between them. The CDR3 is 14 residues long. TCRB sequencing was done at Survey resolution level. Assay: immunoSEQ multiplex PCR; the TCRdb copy retains only in-frame clones and omits some. The sample carries some 14,000 clones, 78% recorded once. Of note for this clone: What it binds is not known.

This sample comprised CXCR5- memory CD4+ T cells sorted from blood, obtained on the day of influenza vaccination. This chain links TRBV5-1 with TRBJ2-7; D ambiguous. This TCR was recovered from an adult who received the influenza vaccine. The CDR3 sequence: CASSLPASSYEQYF. Written as DNA, the CDR3 is TGCGCCAGCAGCTTACCGGCAAGCTCCTACGAGCAGTACTTC.